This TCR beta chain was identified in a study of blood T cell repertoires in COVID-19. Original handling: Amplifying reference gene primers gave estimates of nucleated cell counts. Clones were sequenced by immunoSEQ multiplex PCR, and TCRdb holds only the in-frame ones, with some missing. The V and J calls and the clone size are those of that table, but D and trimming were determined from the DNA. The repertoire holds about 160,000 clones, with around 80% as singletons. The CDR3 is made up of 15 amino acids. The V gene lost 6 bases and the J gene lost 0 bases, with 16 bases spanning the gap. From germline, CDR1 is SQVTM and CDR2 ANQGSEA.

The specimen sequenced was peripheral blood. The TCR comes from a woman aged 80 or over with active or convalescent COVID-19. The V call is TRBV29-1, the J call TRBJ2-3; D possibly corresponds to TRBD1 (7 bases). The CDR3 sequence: CSVTRGTASTDTQYF. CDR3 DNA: TGCAGCGTCACCCGGGGGACAGCTAGCACAGATACGCAGTATTTT.